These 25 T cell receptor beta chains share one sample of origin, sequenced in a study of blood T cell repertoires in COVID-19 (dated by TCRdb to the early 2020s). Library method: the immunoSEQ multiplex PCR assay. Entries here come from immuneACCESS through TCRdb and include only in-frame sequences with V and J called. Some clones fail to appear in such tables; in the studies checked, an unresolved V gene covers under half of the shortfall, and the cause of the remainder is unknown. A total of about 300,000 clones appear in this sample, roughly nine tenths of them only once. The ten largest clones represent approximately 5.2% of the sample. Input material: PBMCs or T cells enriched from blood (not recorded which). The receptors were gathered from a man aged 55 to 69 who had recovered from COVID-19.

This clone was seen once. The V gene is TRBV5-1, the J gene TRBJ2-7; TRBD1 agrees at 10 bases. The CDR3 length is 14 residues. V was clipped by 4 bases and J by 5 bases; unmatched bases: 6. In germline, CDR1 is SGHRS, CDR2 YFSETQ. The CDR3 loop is CASSPGTGEHEQYF. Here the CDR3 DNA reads TGCGCCAGCAGCCCCGGGACAGGGGAACACGAGCAGTACTTC.

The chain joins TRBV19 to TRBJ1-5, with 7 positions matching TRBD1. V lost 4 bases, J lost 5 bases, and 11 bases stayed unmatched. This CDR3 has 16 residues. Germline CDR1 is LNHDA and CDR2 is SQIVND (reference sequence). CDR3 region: CASSTDDRAFYQPQHF. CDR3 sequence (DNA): TGTGCCAGTAGTACCGACGACAGGGCCTTTTATCAGCCCCAGCATTTT.

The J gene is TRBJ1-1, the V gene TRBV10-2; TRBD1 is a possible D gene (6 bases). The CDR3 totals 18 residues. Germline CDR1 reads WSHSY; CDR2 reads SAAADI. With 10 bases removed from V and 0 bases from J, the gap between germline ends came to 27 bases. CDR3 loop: CATAQLGAMGHMNTEAFF. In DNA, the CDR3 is TGCGCCACCGCCCAGCTGGGGGCGATGGGACATATGAACACTGAAGCTTTCTTT.

In DNA, the CDR3 is TGTGCCAGCAGCCCGAACATGAACACTGAAGCTTTCTTT. This codes for CASSPNMNTEAFF. The rearrangement links TRBV7-9 to TRBJ1-1; D call uncertain. This CDR3 is built from 13 residues. Between the trimmed V and J ends, which lost 5 bases and 0 bases, there was a span of 7 bases. CDR1 and CDR2 from the germline V gene are SEHNR and FQNEAQ (reference sequence).

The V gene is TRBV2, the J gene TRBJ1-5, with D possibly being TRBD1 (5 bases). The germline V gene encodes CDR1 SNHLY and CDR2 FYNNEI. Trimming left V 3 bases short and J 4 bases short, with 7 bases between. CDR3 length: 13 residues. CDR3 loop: CASSDRVNQPQHF. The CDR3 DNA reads TGTGCCAGCAGTGACAGGGTAAATCAGCCCCAGCATTTT.

The CDR3 spells CASSLGGAGTGELFF. CDR3 sequence (DNA): TGTGCCAGCAGCTTAGGCGGGGCGGGAACCGGGGAGCTGTTTTTT. This sequence joins TRBV11-3 and TRBJ2-2; maybe TRBD2 (6 bases). CDR3 length equals 15 residues. V was shortened by 1 base and J by 5 bases, with 11 bases between the two germline ends. From germline, CDR1 is SGHNT and CDR2 YENEEA. Variable domain in full (rest from reference TRBV11-3 and TRBJ2-2): EAGVVQSPRYKIIEKKQPVAFWCNPISGHNTLYWYLQNLGQGPELLIRYENEEAVDDSQLPKDRFSAERLKGVDSTLKIQPAELGDSAVYLCASSLGGAGTGELFFGEGSRLTVL.

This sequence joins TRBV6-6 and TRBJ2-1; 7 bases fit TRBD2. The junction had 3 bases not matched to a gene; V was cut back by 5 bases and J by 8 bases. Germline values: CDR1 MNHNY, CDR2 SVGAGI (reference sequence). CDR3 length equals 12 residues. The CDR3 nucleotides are TGTGCCAGCAGTCCGGCGGGGGATGAGCAGTTCTTC. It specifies CASSPAGDEQFF.

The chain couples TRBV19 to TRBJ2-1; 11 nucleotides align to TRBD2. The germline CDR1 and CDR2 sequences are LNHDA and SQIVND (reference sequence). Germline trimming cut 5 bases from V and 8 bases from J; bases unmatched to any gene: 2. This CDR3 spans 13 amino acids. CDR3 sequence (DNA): TGTGCCAGTAGTCTTAGCGGGAGGGATGAGCAGTTCTTC. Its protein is CASSLSGRDEQFF.

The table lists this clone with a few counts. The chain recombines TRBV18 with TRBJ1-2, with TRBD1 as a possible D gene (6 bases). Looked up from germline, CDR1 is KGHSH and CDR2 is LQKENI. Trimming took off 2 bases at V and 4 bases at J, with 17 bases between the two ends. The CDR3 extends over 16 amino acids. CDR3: CASSPDSGGDGYGYTF. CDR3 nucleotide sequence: TGTGCCAGCTCACCAGATAGCGGGGGCGACGGCTATGGCTACACCTTC.

The CDR3 reads CASSISGLDTEAFF. DNA for the CDR3: TGTGCCAGTAGTATTTCAGGGTTGGACACTGAAGCTTTCTTT. The rearrangement links TRBV19 to TRBJ1-1, with D perhaps TRBD1 (5 bases). This CDR3 region has 14 residues. The V end lost 3 bases, the J end lost 3 bases, and 11 bases lay between the germline ends. The germline V gene encodes CDR1 LNHDA and CDR2 SQIVND (reference sequence).

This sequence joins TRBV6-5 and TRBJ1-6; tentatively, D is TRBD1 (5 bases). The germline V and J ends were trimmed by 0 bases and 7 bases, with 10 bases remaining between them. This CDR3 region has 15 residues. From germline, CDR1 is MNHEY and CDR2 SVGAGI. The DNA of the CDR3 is TGTGCCAGCAGTTACTCACAGGCTCTCAATTCACCCCTCCACTTT. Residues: CASSYSQALNSPLHF.

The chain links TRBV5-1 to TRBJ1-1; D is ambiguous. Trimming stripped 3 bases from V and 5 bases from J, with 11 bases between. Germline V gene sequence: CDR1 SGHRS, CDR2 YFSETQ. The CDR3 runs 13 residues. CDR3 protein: CASSWRSETEAFF. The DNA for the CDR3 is TGCGCCAGCAGCTGGCGGAGCGAGACTGAAGCTTTCTTT.

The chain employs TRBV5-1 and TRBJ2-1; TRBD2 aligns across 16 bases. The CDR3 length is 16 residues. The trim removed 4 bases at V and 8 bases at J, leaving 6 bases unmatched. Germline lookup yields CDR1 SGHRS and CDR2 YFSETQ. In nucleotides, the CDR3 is TGCGCCAGCAGCCCGGGACTAGCGGGAGGGGTCGATGAGCAGTTCTTC. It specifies CASSPGLAGGVDEQFF. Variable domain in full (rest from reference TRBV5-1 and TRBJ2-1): KAGVTQTPRYLIKTRGQQVTLSCSPISGHRSVSWYQQTPGQGLQFLFEYFSETQRNKGNFPGRFSGRQFSNSRSEMNVSTLELGDSALYLCASSPGLAGGVDEQFFGPGTRLTVL.

The DNA of the CDR3 is TGTGCCTGGAGTGGCGAATTGGAGGATGAGCAGTTCTTC. Translation: CAWSGELEDEQFF. The chain uses TRBV30 and TRBJ2-1; possibly TRBD2 for D (5 bases). The V end was cut by 1 base, the J end by 8 bases, with 12 bases between. This CDR3 has 13 amino acids. CDR1 is GTSNPN and CDR2 is SVGIG in the germline V gene (reference sequence).

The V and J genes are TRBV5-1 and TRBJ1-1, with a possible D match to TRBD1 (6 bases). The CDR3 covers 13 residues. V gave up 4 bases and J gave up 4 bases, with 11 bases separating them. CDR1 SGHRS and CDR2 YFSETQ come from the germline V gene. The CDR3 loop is CASSATGSTEAFF. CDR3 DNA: TGCGCCAGCAGCGCAACAGGGTCCACTGAAGCTTTCTTT.

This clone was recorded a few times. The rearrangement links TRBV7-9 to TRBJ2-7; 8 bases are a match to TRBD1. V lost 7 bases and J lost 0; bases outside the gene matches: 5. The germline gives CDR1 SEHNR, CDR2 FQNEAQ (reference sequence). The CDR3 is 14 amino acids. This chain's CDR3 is CASTKDRVSYEQYF. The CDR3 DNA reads TGTGCCAGCACCAAGGACAGGGTCTCCTACGAGCAGTACTTC.

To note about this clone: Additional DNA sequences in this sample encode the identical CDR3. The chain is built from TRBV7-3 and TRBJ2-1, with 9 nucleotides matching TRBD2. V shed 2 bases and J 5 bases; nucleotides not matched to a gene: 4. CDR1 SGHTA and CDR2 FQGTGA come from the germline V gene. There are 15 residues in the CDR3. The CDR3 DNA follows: TGTGCCAGCAGCTTAGGCCTAGCGGGAAACAATGAGCAGTTCTTC. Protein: CASSLGLAGNNEQFF. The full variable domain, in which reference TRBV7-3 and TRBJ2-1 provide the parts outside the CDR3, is GAGVSQTPSNKVTEKGKYVELRCDPISGHTALYWYRQSLGQGPEFLIYFQGTGAADDSGLPNDRFFAVRPEGSVSTLKIQRTERGDSAVYLCASSLGLAGNNEQFFGPGTRLTVL.

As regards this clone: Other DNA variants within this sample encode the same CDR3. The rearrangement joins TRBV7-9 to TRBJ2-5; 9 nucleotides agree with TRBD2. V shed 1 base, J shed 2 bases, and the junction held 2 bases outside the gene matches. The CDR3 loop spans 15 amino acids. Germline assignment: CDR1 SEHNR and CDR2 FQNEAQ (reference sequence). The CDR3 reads CASSLGSGGQETQYF. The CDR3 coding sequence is TGTGCCAGCAGCTTAGGTAGCGGGGGACAAGAGACCCAGTACTTC.

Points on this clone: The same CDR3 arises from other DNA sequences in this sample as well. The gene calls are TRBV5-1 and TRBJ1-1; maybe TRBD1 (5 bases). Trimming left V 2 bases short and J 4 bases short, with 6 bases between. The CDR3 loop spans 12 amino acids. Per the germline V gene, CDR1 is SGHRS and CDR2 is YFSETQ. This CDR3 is CASSFGGTEAFF. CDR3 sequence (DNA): TGCGCCAGCAGCTTCGGGGGCACTGAAGCTTTCTTT.

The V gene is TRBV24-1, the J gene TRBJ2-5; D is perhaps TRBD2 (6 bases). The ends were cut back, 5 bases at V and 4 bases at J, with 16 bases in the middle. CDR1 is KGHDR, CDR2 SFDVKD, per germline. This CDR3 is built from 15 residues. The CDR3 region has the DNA TGTGCCACCAGTGTTCCTAGCGACTTAAGAGAGACCCAGTACTTC. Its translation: CATSVPSDLRETQYF.

The CDR3 sequence is CASSLWAGGGYEQYF. The DNA for the CDR3 is TGTGCCAGCAGCTTATGGGCTGGGGGCGGGTACGAGCAGTACTTC. The chain carries TRBV7-2 and TRBJ2-7; the D gene is possibly TRBD1 (6 bases). The V gene lost 2 bases and the J gene lost 4 bases, with 15 bases spanning the gap. Per germline, CDR1 SGHTA and CDR2 FQGNSA. This CDR3 is 15 amino acids long.

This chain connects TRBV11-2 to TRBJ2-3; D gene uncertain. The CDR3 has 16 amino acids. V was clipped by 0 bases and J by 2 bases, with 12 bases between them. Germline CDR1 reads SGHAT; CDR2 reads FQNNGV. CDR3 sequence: CASSLDFPRFTDTQYF. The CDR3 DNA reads TGTGCCAGCAGCTTAGATTTCCCTAGATTCACAGATACGCAGTATTTT.

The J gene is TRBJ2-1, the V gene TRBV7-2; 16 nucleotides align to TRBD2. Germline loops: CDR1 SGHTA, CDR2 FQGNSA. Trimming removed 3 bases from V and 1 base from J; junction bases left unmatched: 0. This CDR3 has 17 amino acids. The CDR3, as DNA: TGTGCCAGCAGCTTGGGACTAGCGGGAGGGTCCTACAATGAGCAGTTCTTC. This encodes CASSLGLAGGSYNEQFF. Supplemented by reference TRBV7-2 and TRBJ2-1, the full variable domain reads GAGVSQSPSNKVTEKGKDVELRCDPISGHTALYWYRQSLGQGLEFLIYFQGNSAPDKSGLPSDRFSAERTGGSVSTLTIQRTQQEDSAVYLCASSLGLAGGSYNEQFFGPGTRLTVL.

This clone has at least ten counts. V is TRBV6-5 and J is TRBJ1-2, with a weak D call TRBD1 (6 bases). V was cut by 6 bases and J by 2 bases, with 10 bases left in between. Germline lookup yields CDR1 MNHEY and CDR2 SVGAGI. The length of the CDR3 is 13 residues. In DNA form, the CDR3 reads TGTGCCAGCAGCGTACAGGGAAACTATGGCTACACCTTC. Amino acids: CASSVQGNYGYTF.

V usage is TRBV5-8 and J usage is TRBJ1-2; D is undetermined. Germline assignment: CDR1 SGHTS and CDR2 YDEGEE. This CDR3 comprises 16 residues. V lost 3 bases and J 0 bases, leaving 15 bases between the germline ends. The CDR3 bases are TGTGCCAGCAGCTCTCTTTTCGGTGCTACTAACTATGGCTACACCTTC. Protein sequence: CASSSLFGATNYGYTF.